This TCR beta chain was observed in a study of T cells in localized non-small cell lung cancer. The assay was immunoSEQ multiplex PCR, and TCRdb's table has in-frame clones only and misses some. The sample consists of about 46,000 clones, 80% to 85% of them appearing once. V lost 2 bases and J 2 bases, leaving 6 bases between the germline ends. Per the germline V gene, CDR1 is MNHEY and CDR2 is SMNVEV (reference sequence). CDR3 length equals 13 residues. Study-wide points: Uninvolved neighboring lung showed the greatest T cell clonality, exceeding tumor.

This clone has a single count. Its antigen is not identified. The same CDR3 can be traced to other DNA sequences in this sample. Sequencing was performed on peripheral blood mononuclear cells, taken before any cancer treatment. This TCR derives from a man aged 40 to 75 with stage III lung adenocarcinoma. This chain uses TRBV27 with TRBJ2-5; D gene unclear. CDR3 in DNA: TGTGCCAGCAGTTTACGTAGGCAAGAGACCCAGTACTTC. This encodes CASSLRRQETQYF.